This is a list of T cell receptor beta chains from one sample in a study of graft-versus-host responses after intestinal transplantation. Sequenced by immunoSEQ multiplex PCR; TCRdb stores in-frame clones only, minus some. The sample holds approximately 19,000 clones, about 80% seen once. Sample: PBMCs, taken 14 days after transplant. Receptor source: a human patient who received an intestinal transplant, so some T cells may come from the graft donor. CDR3s include the opening cysteine and the closing phenylalanine or tryptophan.

v_gene: TRBV10-2; j_gene: TRBJ1-5; CDR3aa: CATTGEVYQPQHF
v_gene: TRBV4-1; j_gene: TRBJ2-7; CDR3aa: CASSQGSRSYEQYF
v_gene: TRBV10-2; j_gene: TRBJ2-1; CDR3aa: CASSETTSYNEQFF
v_gene: TRBV4-1; j_gene: TRBJ2-7; CDR3aa: CASSQDLTGRPYEQYF
v_gene: TRBV19; j_gene: TRBJ2-7; CDR3aa: CASSLIGQFPYEQYF
v_gene: TRBV5-3; j_gene: TRBJ2-5; CDR3aa: CARSLERGGGETQYF
v_gene: TRBV2; j_gene: TRBJ2-3; CDR3aa: CASSEESGGTQYF
v_gene: TRBV5-4; j_gene: TRBJ1-2; CDR3aa: CASSANYGYTF
v_gene: TRBV5-4; j_gene: TRBJ1-6; CDR3aa: CASSQGGPYNSPLHF
v_gene: TRBV19; j_gene: TRBJ1-3; CDR3aa: CACGQGGNTIYF
v_gene: TRBV11-2; j_gene: TRBJ2-1; CDR3aa: CASSPPKKNEQFF
v_gene: TRBV5-1; j_gene: TRBJ2-3; CDR3aa: CASTLGLAWDTQYF
v_gene: TRBV19; j_gene: TRBJ1-2; CDR3aa: CASSPGQGIYGYTF
v_gene: TRBV7-2; j_gene: TRBJ2-6; CDR3aa: CASSLGGSGANVLTF
v_gene: TRBV7-9; j_gene: TRBJ2-7; CDR3aa: CASSTTAGGPSFSYEQYF
v_gene: TRBV6-4; j_gene: TRBJ2-3; CDR3aa: CASSDGGATDTQYF
v_gene: TRBV4-1; j_gene: TRBJ1-1; CDR3aa: CASSQAPGGTEAFF
v_gene: TRBV6-1; j_gene: TRBJ2-7; CDR3aa: CASTSPLSSYEQYF
v_gene: TRBV7-3; j_gene: TRBJ2-3; CDR3aa: CASSLFAGLADTQYF
v_gene: TRBV19; j_gene: TRBJ1-4; CDR3aa: CASSTDRGSNEKLFF
v_gene: TRBV7-9; j_gene: TRBJ2-7; CDR3aa: CASSSPEGTVYEQYF
v_gene: TRBV7-6; j_gene: TRBJ2-3; CDR3aa: CASSLPEGVPEVRATDTQYF
v_gene: TRBV5-4; j_gene: TRBJ2-1; CDR3aa: CASSTGTNSYNEQFF
v_gene: TRBV6-6; j_gene: TRBJ1-5; CDR3aa: CASSYSGAQPQHF
v_gene: TRBV30; j_gene: TRBJ2-1; CDR3aa: CAWSVGGSSYNEQLF
v_gene: TRBV27; j_gene: TRBJ2-7; CDR3aa: CASSTAGPVEQYF
v_gene: TRBV5-1; j_gene: TRBJ2-3; CDR3aa: CASSRTSVSTDTQYF
v_gene: TRBV25-1; j_gene: TRBJ2-6; CDR3aa: CASSEWGTSGANVLTF
v_gene: TRBV7-9; j_gene: TRBJ2-1; CDR3aa: CASSVGVNEQFF
v_gene: TRBV5-1; j_gene: TRBJ2-3; CDR3aa: CASSLSPGLDYTQYF
v_gene: TRBV4-1; j_gene: TRBJ2-7; CDR3aa: CASSQEWTSGARYEQYF